This TCR beta chain was documented in a study of regulatory T cells in long-lasting Graves disease. In building TCR beta libraries, iRepertoire HTBI primers were used together with Arm-PCR of CDR3 regions. Original methodology: Throughout the samples, researchers identified roughly 57 TRBV and about 15 TRBJ segments. TCRdb called the multiplex PCR reads again in MiXCR, with one record for every CDR3 protein. These V and J calls derive from TCRdb rather than the authors' analysis. The repertoire includes some 400,000 distinct CDR3 sequences, 15% of them detected once, and 16% sits in the top ten. The time point denotes: newly diagnosed GD, antithyroid drugs for less than 3 months. Generation of the TCR library employed RNA extracted from PBMCs. V dropped 1 base and J dropped 6; count of bases not matched to a gene: 1. Germline loops: CDR1 SEHNR, CDR2 FQNEAQ (reference sequence). The CDR3 is 15 residues long.

This clonotype was seen more than once but under ten times. These same data were also listed under a study on T cells in Graves' hyperthyroidism and ophthalmopathy.

The sample consisted of peripheral blood mononuclear cells (PBMCs), taken at new diagnosis, from a patient treated with antithyroid drugs. V usage is TRBV7-9 and J usage is TRBJ1-6, with 9 bases lining up with TRBD1. This sequence was found in a woman younger than 45 with Graves disease. CDR3 loop: CASSLVGQGNSPLHF. The CDR3 DNA follows: TGTGCCAGCAGCTTAGTGGGACAGGGTAATTCACCCCTCCACTTT.